This T cell receptor beta chain was sequenced during a study of CD8 T cells in Susac syndrome. This CDR3 region has 16 residues. Per the germline V gene, CDR1 is LNHDA and CDR2 is SQIVND (reference sequence). The ends lost 3 bases at V and 7 bases at J; junction bases unmatched: 13. RNA was extracted with the RNeasy kit, and a quantity of roughly 0.5 to 1 ug was reverse transcribed using random hexamers. Coverage of TCR beta CDR3 amplification by immunoSEQ multiplex PCR extended to 54 Vbeta and 13 Jbeta. In TCRdb, the immunoSEQ multiplex PCR reads were re-called with MiXCR into one record per CDR3 protein. The sample carries about 160,000 distinct CDR3 sequences, about 92% recorded once.

V gene TRBV19 combines with J gene TRBJ1-2, with 8 bases matching TRBD1. This receptor was taken from a human donor in good health. The sequenced sample consisted of CD4+ T cells from PBMCs. CDR3 bases: TGTGCCAGTAGTATTCGCGGGACAGGAAGAATAGCTGGCTACACCTTC. Translated, it gives CASSIRGTGRIAGYTF.